The source of this TCR beta chain is a study of blood T cells in healthy people across ages. Next came a second PCR, run for roughly 7 to 12 cycles, which used a sample-barcoded 5' primer along with a J-beta primer mix. Researchers report that a template-switch adaptor with 12 random nucleotides tagged each cDNA molecule. From the 5' RACE reads, TCRdb called clonotypes with MiXCR, one entry per CDR3 protein. Of 720,000 or so distinct CDR3 sequences in the sample, roughly two fifths were seen once. Turning to this clonotype: Its specificity is not known.

Study-wide findings and caveats: It was the long-lived donors that had more naive CD4+ cells and higher diversity than aged donors. Diversity figures derived from one million T cells were judged to underestimate the true value. The recorded TCR beta diversity per million T cells decreased in a roughly linear manner with age.

The germline gives CDR1 MNHEY, CDR2 SVGEGT. This CDR3 region has 16 residues. After removal of 2 bases from V and 6 bases from J, the junction contained 8 bases not matched to a gene. The TCR sequence derives from a man older than 75 in good health. Sequencing was carried out using blood. The chain employs TRBV6-2 or TRBV6-3 and TRBJ2-1; the match to TRBD2 covers 9 bases. The CDR3 spells CASSYLAGMEGNEQFF. Written as DNA, the CDR3 is TGTGCCAGCAGTTACCTAGCGGGAATGGAGGGCAATGAGCAGTTCTTC.